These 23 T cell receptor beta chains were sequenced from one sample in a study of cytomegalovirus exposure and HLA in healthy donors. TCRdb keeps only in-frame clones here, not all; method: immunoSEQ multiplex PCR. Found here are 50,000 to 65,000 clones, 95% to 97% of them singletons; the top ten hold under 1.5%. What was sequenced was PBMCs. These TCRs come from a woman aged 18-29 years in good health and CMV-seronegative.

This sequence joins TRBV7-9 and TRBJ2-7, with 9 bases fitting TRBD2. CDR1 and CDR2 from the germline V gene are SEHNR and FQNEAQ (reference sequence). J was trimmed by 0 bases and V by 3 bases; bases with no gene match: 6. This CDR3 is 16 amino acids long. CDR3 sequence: CASSLAASGASYEQYF. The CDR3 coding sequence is TGTGCCAGCAGCTTGGCGGCTAGCGGGGCCTCCTACGAGCAGTACTTC.

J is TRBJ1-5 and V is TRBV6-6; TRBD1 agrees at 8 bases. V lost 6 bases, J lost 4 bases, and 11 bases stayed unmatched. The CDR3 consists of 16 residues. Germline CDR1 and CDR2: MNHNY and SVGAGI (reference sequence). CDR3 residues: CASRQPGTGSNQPQHF. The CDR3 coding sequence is TGTGCCAGCAGACAACCTGGGACAGGCTCAAATCAGCCCCAGCATTTT.

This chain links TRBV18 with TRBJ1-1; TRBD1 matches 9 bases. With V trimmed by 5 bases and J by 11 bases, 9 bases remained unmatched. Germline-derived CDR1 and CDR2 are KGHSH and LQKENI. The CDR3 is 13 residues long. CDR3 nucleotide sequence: TGTGCCAGCTCAAGGGGACAGGGCGATATGGCTTTCTTT. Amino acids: CASSRGQGDMAFF. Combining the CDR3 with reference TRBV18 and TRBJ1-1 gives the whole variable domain NAGVMQNPRHLVRRRGQEARLRCSPMKGHSHVYWYRQLPEEGLKFMVYLQKENIIDESGMPKERFSAEFPKEGPSILRIQQVVRGDSAAYFCASSRGQGDMAFFGQGTRLTVV.

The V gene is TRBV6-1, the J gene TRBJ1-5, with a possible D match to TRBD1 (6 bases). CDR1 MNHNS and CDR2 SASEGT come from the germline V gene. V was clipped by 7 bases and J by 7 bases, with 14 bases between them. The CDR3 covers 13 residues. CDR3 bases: TGTGCCAGCAAAGCCACACAGGGCCAGCCCCAGCATTTT. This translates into CASKATQGQPQHF.

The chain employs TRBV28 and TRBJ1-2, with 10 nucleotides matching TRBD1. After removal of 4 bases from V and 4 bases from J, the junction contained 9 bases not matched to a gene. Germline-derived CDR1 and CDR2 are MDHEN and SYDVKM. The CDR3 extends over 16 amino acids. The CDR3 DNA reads TGTGCCAGCAGTTACGCCCCGTGGACAGGGGGCTATGGCTACACCTTC. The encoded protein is CASSYAPWTGGYGYTF.

CDR3: CAWSWGGIHNEQFF. The CDR3, as DNA: TGTGCCTGGAGTTGGGGGGGAATCCACAATGAGCAGTTCTTC. The rearrangement joins TRBV30 to TRBJ2-1, with TRBD2 matching 7 bases. V lost 2 bases, J lost 5 bases, and 6 bases stayed unmatched. The CDR3 covers 14 residues. Germline V gene sequence: CDR1 GTSNPN, CDR2 SVGIG (reference sequence).

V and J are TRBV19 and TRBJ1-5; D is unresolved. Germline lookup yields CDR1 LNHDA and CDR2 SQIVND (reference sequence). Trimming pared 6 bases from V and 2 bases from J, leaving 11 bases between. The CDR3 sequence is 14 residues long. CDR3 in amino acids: CASRWLVRNQPQHF. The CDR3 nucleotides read TGTGCCAGTAGGTGGCTAGTCCGCAATCAGCCCCAGCATTTT.

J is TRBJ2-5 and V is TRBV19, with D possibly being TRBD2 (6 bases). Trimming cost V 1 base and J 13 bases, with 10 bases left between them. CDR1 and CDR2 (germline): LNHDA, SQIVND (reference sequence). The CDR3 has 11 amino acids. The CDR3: CASSIGGDRYF. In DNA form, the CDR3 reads TGTGCCAGTAGTATAGGGGGGGACCGGTACTTC.

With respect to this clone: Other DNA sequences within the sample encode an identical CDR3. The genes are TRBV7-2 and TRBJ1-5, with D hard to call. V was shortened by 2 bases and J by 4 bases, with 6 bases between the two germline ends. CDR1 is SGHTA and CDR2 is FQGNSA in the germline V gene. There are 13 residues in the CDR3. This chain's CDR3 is CASSLRGNQPQHF. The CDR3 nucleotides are TGTGCCAGCAGCTTACGAGGGAATCAGCCCCAGCATTTT.

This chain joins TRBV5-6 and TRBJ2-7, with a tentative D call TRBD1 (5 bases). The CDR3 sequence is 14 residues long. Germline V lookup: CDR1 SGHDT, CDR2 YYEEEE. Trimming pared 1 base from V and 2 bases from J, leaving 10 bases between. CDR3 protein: CASSLQGNPYEQYF. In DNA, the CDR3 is TGTGCCAGCAGCTTGCAGGGAAACCCCTACGAGCAGTACTTC.

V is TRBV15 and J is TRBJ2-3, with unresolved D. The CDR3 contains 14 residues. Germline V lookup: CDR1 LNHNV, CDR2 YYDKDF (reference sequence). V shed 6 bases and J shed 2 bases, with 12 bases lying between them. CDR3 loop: CATSVGRDTDTQYF. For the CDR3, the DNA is TGTGCCACCAGTGTGGGCAGAGACACAGATACGCAGTATTTT.

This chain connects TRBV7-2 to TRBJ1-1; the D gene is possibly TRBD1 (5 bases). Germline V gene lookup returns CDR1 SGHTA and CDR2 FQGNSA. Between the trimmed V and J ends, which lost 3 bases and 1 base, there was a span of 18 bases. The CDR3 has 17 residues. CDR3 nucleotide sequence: TGTGCCAGCAGCTTCAACCACCTCCGGGGGTCGAACACTGAAGCTTTCTTT. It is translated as CASSFNHLRGSNTEAFF.

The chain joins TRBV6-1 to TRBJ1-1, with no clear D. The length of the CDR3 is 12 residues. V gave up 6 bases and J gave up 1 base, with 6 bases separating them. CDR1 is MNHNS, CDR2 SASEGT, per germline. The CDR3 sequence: CASRYGNTEAFF. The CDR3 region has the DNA TGTGCCAGCAGATACGGGAACACTGAAGCTTTCTTT.

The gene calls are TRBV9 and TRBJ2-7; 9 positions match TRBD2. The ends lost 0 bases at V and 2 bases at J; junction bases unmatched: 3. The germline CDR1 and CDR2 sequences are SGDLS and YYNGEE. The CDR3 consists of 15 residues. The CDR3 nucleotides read TGTGCCAGCAGCGTAGCGCCTAGCGGGACCTACGAGCAGTACTTC. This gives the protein CASSVAPSGTYEQYF.

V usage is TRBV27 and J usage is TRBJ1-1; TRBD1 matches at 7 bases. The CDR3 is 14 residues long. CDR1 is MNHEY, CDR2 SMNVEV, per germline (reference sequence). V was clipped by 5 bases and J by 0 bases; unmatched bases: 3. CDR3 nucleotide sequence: TGTGCCAGCAGTCAAACAGGGGTGAACACTGAAGCTTTCTTT. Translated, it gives CASSQTGVNTEAFF.

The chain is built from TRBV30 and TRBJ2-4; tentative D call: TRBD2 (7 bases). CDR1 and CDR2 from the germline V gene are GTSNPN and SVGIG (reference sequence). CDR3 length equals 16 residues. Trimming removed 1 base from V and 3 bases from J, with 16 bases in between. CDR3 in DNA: TGTGCCTGGAGTGGGGTGGGGGGGCTAGGCAAAAACATTCAGTACTTC. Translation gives CAWSGVGGLGKNIQYF.

DNA of the CDR3: TGTGCCAGCAGTCCCCCAAGGGGTGGAGGCAATCAGCCCCAGCATTTT. It codes for CASSPPRGGGNQPQHF. The chain employs TRBV28 and TRBJ1-5, with D maybe TRBD1 (5 bases). Trimming removed 5 bases at V and 2 bases at J, with 16 bases between. CDR1 is MDHEN, CDR2 SYDVKM, per germline. The CDR3 runs 16 residues.

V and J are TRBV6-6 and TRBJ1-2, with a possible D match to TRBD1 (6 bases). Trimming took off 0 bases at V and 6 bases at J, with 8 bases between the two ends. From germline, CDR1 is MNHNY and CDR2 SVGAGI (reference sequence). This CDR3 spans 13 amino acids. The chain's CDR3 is CASSYSKGDGYTF. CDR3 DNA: TGTGCCAGCAGTTACTCGAAGGGGGATGGCTACACCTTC.

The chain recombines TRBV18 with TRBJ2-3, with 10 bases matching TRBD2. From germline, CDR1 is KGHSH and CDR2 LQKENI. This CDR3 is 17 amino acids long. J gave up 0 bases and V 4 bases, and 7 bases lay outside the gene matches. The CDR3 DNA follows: TGTGCCAGCTCACAAAAACTAGCGGGACGTAGCACAGATACGCAGTATTTT. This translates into CASSQKLAGRSTDTQYF.

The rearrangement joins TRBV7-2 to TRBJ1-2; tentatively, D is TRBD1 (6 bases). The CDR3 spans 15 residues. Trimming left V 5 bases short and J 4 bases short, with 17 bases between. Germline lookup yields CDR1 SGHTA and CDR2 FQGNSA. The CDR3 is CASSPDGQFFYGYTF. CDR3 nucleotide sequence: TGTGCCAGCAGCCCCGACGGACAGTTCTTCTATGGCTACACCTTC.

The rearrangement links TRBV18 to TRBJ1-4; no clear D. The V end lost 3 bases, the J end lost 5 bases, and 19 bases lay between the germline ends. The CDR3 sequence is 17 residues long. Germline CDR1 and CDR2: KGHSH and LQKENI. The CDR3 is CASSPPSGALGNEKLFF. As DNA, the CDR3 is TGTGCCAGCTCACCCCCCAGCGGAGCCCTAGGGAATGAAAAACTGTTTTTT.

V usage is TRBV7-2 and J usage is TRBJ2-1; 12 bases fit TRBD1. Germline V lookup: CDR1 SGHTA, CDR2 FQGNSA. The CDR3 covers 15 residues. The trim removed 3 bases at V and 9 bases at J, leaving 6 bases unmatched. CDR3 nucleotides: TGTGCCAGCAGCTTCCGGGACAGGGGGCGCGGTGAGCAGTTCTTC. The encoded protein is CASSFRDRGRGEQFF.

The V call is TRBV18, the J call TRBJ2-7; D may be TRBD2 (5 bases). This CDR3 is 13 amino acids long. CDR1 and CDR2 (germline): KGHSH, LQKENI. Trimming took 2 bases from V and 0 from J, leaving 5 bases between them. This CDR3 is CASSPGSSYEQYF. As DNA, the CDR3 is TGTGCCAGCTCACCAGGGAGCTCCTACGAGCAGTACTTC. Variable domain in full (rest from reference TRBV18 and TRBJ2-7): NAGVMQNPRHLVRRRGQEARLRCSPMKGHSHVYWYRQLPEEGLKFMVYLQKENIIDESGMPKERFSAEFPKEGPSILRIQQVVRGDSAAYFCASSPGSSYEQYFGPGTRLTVT.